The rows below give T cell receptor beta chains drawn from one sample of a study of cytomegalovirus exposure and HLA in healthy donors. The table came from immunoSEQ multiplex PCR; TCRdb's copy has only in-frame clones and leaves some out. The sample lists about 120,000 clones; 75% to 90% were seen once. Sequencing was done on a sample of PBMCs. The receptors here all came from a young man in good health and CMV-seronegative. CDR3s include the opening cysteine and the closing phenylalanine or tryptophan. D genes are given only for firm matches. Rows give clone size only sometimes, using once, few, many, or a class for an expanded clone.

TRBV7-2	NA	TRBD1	TRBJ2-5	TGTGCCAGCAGCCTTAGGAACGGGCAGGGGGCGAGGGAGACCCAGTACTTC	CASSLRNGQGARETQYF
TRBV5-1	NA	TRBD1	TRBJ2-1	TGCGCCAGCAGCCCGTTCCGGGACAGGAGCCTCAATGAGCAGTTCTTC	CASSPFRDRSLNEQFF
TRBV2	NA	NA	TRBJ2-5	TGTGCCAGCAGTCCACAGTTCCAAGAGACCCAGTACTTC	CASSPQFQETQYF
TRBV2	NA	TRBD1	TRBJ1-4	TGTGCCAGCGGCGGAGGGGGCCGTGAAAAACTGTTTTTT	CASGGGGREKLFF
TRBV30	few	NA	TRBJ2-1	TGTGCCTGGAGTCTTACTGGCGGGGATGAGCAGTTCTTC	CAWSLTGGDEQFF
TRBV9	few	TRBD2	TRBJ2-3	TGTGCCAGCAGCGCCGGGACTAGCGGGAGACACACAGATACGCAGTATTTT	CASSAGTSGRHTDTQYF
TRBV10-1	NA	NA	TRBJ2-7	TGCGCCAGCAGTGAGTCGGTGGGGGGTCACTACGAGCAGTACTTC	CASSESVGGHYEQYF
TRBV9	NA	TRBD1	TRBJ2-1	TGTGCCAGCAGCCACGAACAGGGGGCCCACAATGAGCAGTTCTTC	CASSHEQGAHNEQFF
TRBV25-1	NA	NA	TRBJ1-2	TGTGCCAGCAGTGACTATAGTGAGTTGGACTATGGCTACACCTTC	CASSDYSELDYGYTF
TRBV4-1	NA	TRBD1	TRBJ2-7	TGCGCCAGCAGCCAGGAAGCAGGACAGGGAAACGAGCAGTACTTC	CASSQEAGQGNEQYF
TRBV2	NA	NA	TRBJ1-1	TGTGCCAGCAGTGAGAGGGCGGGTTTATATCTAACTGAAGCTTTCTTT	CASSERAGLYLTEAFF
TRBV25-1	NA	TRBD1	TRBJ1-1	TGTGCCAGCAGTGAAAACAGGGGGAACACTGAAGCTTTCTTT	CASSENRGNTEAFF
TRBV2	NA	NA	TRBJ1-3	TGTGCCAGCCGCCCCAGGGTCTCTGGAAACACCATATATTTT	CASRPRVSGNTIYF
TRBV11-2	NA	NA	TRBJ2-3	TGTGCCAGCAGCTTCGCTGGCCTCGCGAGGGTGGGAGGCACAGATACGCAGTATTTT	CASSFAGLARVGGTDTQYF
TRBV11-2	NA	TRBD1	TRBJ1-4	TGTGCCAGCAGCTTAGTCCGGGCAGGGGGAAGTGAAAAACTGTTTTTT	CASSLVRAGGSEKLFF
TRBV11-2	few	TRBD1	TRBJ1-1	TGTGCCAGCAGCGCGACAGGGGTTTGGACTGAAGCTTTCTTT	CASSATGVWTEAFF
TRBV5-6	few	NA	TRBJ1-3	TGTGCCAGCAGCTTGGTCGGGGGGAGCTCTGGAAACACCATATATTTT	CASSLVGGSSGNTIYF
TRBV11-2	NA	NA	TRBJ2-5	TGTGCCAGCACCTTCGGGGAATTGGGAACGGAGACCCAGTACTTC	CASTFGELGTETQYF
TRBV10-2	NA	NA	TRBJ2-6	TGCGCCAGCAGTGATCGTTCCGGGGCCAACGTCCTGACTTTC	CASSDRSGANVLTF
TRBV5-1	NA	NA	TRBJ1-2	TGCGCCAGCAGCTCCCACCAGACTAACTATGGCTACACCTTC	CASSSHQTNYGYTF
TRBV7-2	NA	NA	TRBJ2-3	TGTGCCAGCAGCTCCCGGTCTAGCACAGATACGCAGTATTTT	CASSSRSSTDTQYF
TRBV5-1	NA	NA	TRBJ2-3	TGCGCCAGCAGCCCAGGGCGCGAAGATACGCAGTATTTT	CASSPGREDTQYF
TRBV5-6	NA	TRBD2	TRBJ2-2	TGTGCCAGCAGCCCGTTAGCGGGGGGGCACACCGGGGAGCTGTTTTTT	CASSPLAGGHTGELFF
TRBV4-1	NA	NA	TRBJ2-7	TGCGCCAGCAGCTTCGACATACTCGAGTCCTACGAGCAGTACTTC	CASSFDILESYEQYF
TRBV9	NA	TRBD2	TRBJ2-3	TGTGCCAGCAGCGAGGGACTAGCGGGGGGGCCCGATACGCAGTATTTT	CASSEGLAGGPDTQYF
TRBV28	NA	TRBD1	TRBJ1-6	TGTGCCAGCAGTACTCAGCAGGGGGCGGATTCACCCCTCCACTTT	CASSTQQGADSPLHF
TRBV7-8	NA	NA	TRBJ1-1	TGTGCCAGCAGCAGAATCATTCGGGATAGCGACACTGAAGCTTTCTTT	CASSRIIRDSDTEAFF
TRBV9	once	TRBD1	TRBJ1-2	TGTGCCAGCAGCGTAGGCCCCGACAGGGACTATGGCTACACCTTC	CASSVGPDRDYGYTF
TRBV29-1	once	NA	TRBJ2-7	TGCAGCGTTGGGGCAGGGGGGCACGAGCAGTACTTC	CSVGAGGHEQYF
TRBV11-2	NA	NA	TRBJ2-3	TGTGCCAGCAGCTTCGGGGGCACAGATACGCAGTATTTT	CASSFGGTDTQYF
TRBV5-4	NA	NA	TRBJ1-5	TGTGCCAGCAGCTTGTACAGGTATAGCAATCAGCCCCAGCATTTT	CASSLYRYSNQPQHF
TRBV28	NA	TRBD2	TRBJ2-5	TGTGCCAGTAGTACCGGGACTAGCGGGGGGGGACAAGAGACCCAGTACTTC	CASSTGTSGGGQETQYF
TRBV2	NA	NA	TRBJ2-7	TGTGCCAGCAGTGAACTGTACGAGCAGTACTTC	CASSELYEQYF
TRBV5-1	NA	TRBD1	TRBJ2-1	TGCGCCAGCAGCTTGTCGGGACAGGACTACAATGAGCAGTTCTTC	CASSLSGQDYNEQFF
TRBV5-8	NA	NA	TRBJ2-3	TGTGCCAGCAGCTCTAGAGTGGCAGCTGACCCCACAGATACGCAGTATTTT	CASSSRVAADPTDTQYF
TRBV7-6	few	NA	TRBJ1-1	TGTGCCAGCAGCCGAGATCTCAACACTGAAGCTTTCTTT	CASSRDLNTEAFF
TRBV27	NA	NA	TRBJ2-5	TGTGCCAGCAGTTCCGGTCGATCCAAGATGGAGACCCAGTACTTC	CASSSGRSKMETQYF
TRBV30	NA	NA	TRBJ2-5	TGTGCCTGGAGTGTACGGGAGCAGGAGACCCAGTACTTC	CAWSVREQETQYF
TRBV2	NA	TRBD1	TRBJ2-5	TGTGCCAGCAGGCTGGACAGGGGCCAAGAGACCCAGTACTTC	CASRLDRGQETQYF
TRBV25-1	NA	NA	TRBJ2-3	TGTGCCAGCAGTGAATTATGGCGGGGAAGCACAGATACGCAGTATTTT	CASSELWRGSTDTQYF
TRBV7-6	once	TRBD1	TRBJ1-1	TGTGCCAGCAGCCGCGGGACAGCAAACACTGAAGCTTTCTTT	CASSRGTANTEAFF